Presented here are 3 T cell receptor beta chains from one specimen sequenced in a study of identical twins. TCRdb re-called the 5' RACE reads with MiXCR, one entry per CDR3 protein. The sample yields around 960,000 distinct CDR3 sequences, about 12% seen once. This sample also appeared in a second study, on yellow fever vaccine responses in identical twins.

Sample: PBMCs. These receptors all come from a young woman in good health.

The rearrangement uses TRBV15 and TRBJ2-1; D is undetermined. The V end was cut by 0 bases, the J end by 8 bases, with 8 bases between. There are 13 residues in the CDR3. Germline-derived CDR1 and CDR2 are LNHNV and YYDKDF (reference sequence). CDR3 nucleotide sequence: TGTGCCACCAGCAGAGATTGGGCGGATGAGCAGTTCTTC. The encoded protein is CATSRDWADEQFF.

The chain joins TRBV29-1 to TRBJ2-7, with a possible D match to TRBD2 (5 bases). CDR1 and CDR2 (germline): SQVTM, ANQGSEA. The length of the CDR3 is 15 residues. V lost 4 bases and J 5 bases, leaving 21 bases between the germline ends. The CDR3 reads CSVAQVLGSGNEQYF. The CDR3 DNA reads TGCAGCGTTGCTCAGGTGCTCGGTTCGGGGAACGAGCAGTACTTC.

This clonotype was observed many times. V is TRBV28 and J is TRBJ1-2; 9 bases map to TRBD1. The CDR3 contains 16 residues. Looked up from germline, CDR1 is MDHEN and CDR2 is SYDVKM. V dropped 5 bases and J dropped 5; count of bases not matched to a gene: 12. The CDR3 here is CASSNTPRDRAYGYTF. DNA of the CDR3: TGTGCCAGCAGTAATACCCCCCGGGACAGGGCTTATGGCTACACCTTC.